The 7 T cell receptor beta chains reported below all come from one sample, sequenced in a study of T cell clonality in common variable immunodeficiency. Libraries were prepared by immunoSEQ multiplex PCR; TCRdb keeps only in-frame clonotypes and omits some of them. This set yields 45,000 to 70,000 clones and no singletons; the top ten hold 5% to 7%. The specimen was peripheral blood mononuclear cells. The receptor source for this set is a person aged 18 to 75 in good health.

This clone was counted ten times or more. The CDR3 end falls 3 residues outside the read, so it is completed with the germline J gene. The chain recombines TRBV7-7 with TRBJ2-1, with 9 bases identical to TRBD1. This CDR3 is 13 amino acids long. J was trimmed by 6 bases and V by 5 bases; bases with no gene match: 2. CDR1 is SSHAT and CDR2 is FNYEAQ in the germline V gene (reference sequence). The covered CDR3 bases are TGTGCCAGCAGCCTGGACAGGGGCAATGAG. Its translation is CASSLDRGNE. The whole CDR3 is CASSLDRGNEQFF.

This clone was detected a few times. The CDR3 end falls 3 residues outside the read, so it is completed with the germline J gene. The chain couples TRBV18 to TRBJ1-4; D might be TRBD1 (6 bases). The CDR3 extends over 17 amino acids. Germline V lookup: CDR1 KGHSH, CDR2 LQKENI. CDR3 loop: CASSPQQGAEINEQLFF. The DNA read from the CDR3 is TGTGCCAGCTCACCACAACAGGGCGCAGAAATTAATGAGCAA.

This clone was detected ten times or more. The read ends 3 residues shy of where the CDR3 ends; the end is completed using the germline J gene. The chain couples TRBV15 to TRBJ1-2; D unresolved. V lost 0 bases and J 6 bases, leaving 17 bases between the germline ends. Germline V gives CDR1 LNHNV, CDR2 YYDKDF (reference sequence). The CDR3 contains 16 residues. The covered CDR3 bases are TGTGCCACCAGCAGAGACCCCGGGGTGAGCCCCAATGGC. Protein sequence: CATSRDPGVSPNG. The entire CDR3 is CATSRDPGVSPNGYTF.

This clone came up many times. The read is 3 residues too short to cover the CDR3 end, so that end is filled in from the germline J gene. The rearrangement links TRBV7-9 to TRBJ2-1; TRBD2 aligns across 8 bases. V was pared by 5 bases and J by 7 bases, with 10 bases of the junction left unmatched. The V gene's germline CDR1 is SEHNR and CDR2 FQNEAQ (reference sequence). The CDR3 sequence is 15 residues long. Partial CDR3 DNA: TGTGCCAGCAGCCCACAAGGGACTAGTGTGAATGAG. This codes for CASSPQGTSVNE. The full CDR3 is CASSPQGTSVNEQFF.

This clone has more than one count but fewer than ten. The CDR3 goes on 3 residues after the read ends, and that part is filled in from the germline J gene. The chain combines TRBV20-1 with TRBJ2-7; 7 positions agree with TRBD2. Germline V lookup: CDR1 DFQATT, CDR2 SNEGSKA (reference sequence). The CDR3 consists of 15 residues. V gave up 3 bases and J gave up 2 bases; unmatched junction bases: 10. CDR3 residues: CSARGFAGETYEQYF. Partial CDR3 DNA: TGCAGTGCTAGGGGTTTTGCGGGAGAAACCTACGAG.

This clone came up many times. The read gets to within 3 residues of the CDR3 end, and the germline J gene fills in the rest. The rearrangement uses TRBV5-1 and TRBJ2-3; TRBD2 matches at 11 bases. J was trimmed by 3 bases and V by 2 bases; bases with no gene match: 5. Looked up from germline, CDR1 is SGHRS and CDR2 is YFSETQ. This CDR3 is 16 amino acids long. CDR3 DNA, as far as it was read: TGCGCCAGCAGCTTCCCAACTAGCGGGAGAACAGATACG. It is translated as CASSFPTSGRTDT. The full CDR3 sequence reads CASSFPTSGRTDTQYF. The full variable domain, with the rest looked up from reference TRBV5-1 and TRBJ2-3, is KAGVTQTPRYLIKTRGQQVTLSCSPISGHRSVSWYQQTPGQGLQFLFEYFSETQRNKGNFPGRFSGRQFSNSRSEMNVSTLELGDSALYLCASSFPTSGRTDTQYFGPGTRLTVL.

This clone appeared many times. The read gets to within 3 residues of the CDR3 end, and the germline J gene fills in the rest. This rearrangement joins TRBV7-9 to TRBJ1-1; 9 bases agree with TRBD1. The germline V gene has CDR1 SEHNR and CDR2 FQNEAQ (reference sequence). The CDR3 totals 13 residues. Trimming at V came to 5 bases and at J to 5 bases, leaving 3 bases not matched to a gene. The DNA read from the CDR3 is TGTGCCAGCAGCCCAGGACAGGGGACTGAA. It codes for CASSPGQGTE. The full CDR3 protein is CASSPGQGTEAFF.